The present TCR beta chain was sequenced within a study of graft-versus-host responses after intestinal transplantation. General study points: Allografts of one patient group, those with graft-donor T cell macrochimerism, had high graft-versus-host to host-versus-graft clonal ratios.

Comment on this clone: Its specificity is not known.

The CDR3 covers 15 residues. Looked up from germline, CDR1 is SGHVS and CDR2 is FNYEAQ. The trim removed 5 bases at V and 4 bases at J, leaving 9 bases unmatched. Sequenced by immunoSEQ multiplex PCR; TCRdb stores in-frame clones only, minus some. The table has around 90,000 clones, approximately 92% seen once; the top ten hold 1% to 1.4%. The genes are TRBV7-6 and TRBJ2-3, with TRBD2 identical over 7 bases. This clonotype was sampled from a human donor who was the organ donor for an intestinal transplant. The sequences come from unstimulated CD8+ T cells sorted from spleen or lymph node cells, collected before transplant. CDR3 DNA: TGTGCCAGCAGCCTTAGTCCGCTAGCGGCAGATACGCAGTATTTT. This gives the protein CASSLSPLAADTQYF.